Shown below are 30 T cell receptor beta chains from a single sample sequenced in a study of tumor-infiltrating lymphocytes in primary liver carcinoma. Germline DNA was also extracted, while the blood RNA originated from unsorted whole blood. TCR beta cDNA was reverse-transcribed from around 0.55 ug of total RNA. The reaction used a constant-region primer and ProtoScript II reverse transcriptase. What produced the TCR beta libraries was three nested multiplex PCR rounds using slightly modified ARM-PCR. The first two PCR rounds used TRBV1-TRBV30 forward primers with a C-beta reverse primer, 9 to 11 cycles each. TCRdb reprocessed the multiplex PCR reads with MiXCR, giving one entry per CDR3 protein. The sample lists almost 200,000 distinct CDR3 sequences; about two thirds were seen once. The material sequenced was peripheral blood. All receptors derive from a woman aged 55-70 years with primary liver carcinoma and hepatitis B virus infection.

This clonotype was detected only once. As the CDR3 is not closed by the conserved phenylalanine or tryptophan, this likely results from a read error. The limits of the CDR3 on the DNA are not certain, so only TCRdb's listed CDR3 is given. V is TRBV6-5 and J is TRBJ1-5; TRBD1 is the table's D call and was not checked against the DNA. The CDR3 spans 15 residues, counting both ends. The germline CDR1 and CDR2 sequences are MNHEY and SVGAGI. The CDR3 is CASSKSQGSAQPQQY.

With regard to this clonotype: As the CDR3 is not closed by the conserved phenylalanine or tryptophan, this likely results from a read error. This chain uses TRBV29-1 with TRBJ1-2; D is unclear. CDR3 length: 11 residues. Germline V gene lookup returns CDR1 SQVTM and CDR2 ANQGSEA. The CDR3 DNA reads as TGCAACGTGCGAAACAGCTATGGCTACACCTTA. Translation: CNVRNSYGYTL.

Note on this clonotype: A read error may produce the germline difference seen at one junction end. The V call is TRBV11-2, the J call TRBJ2-1; D uncertain. The CDR3 totals 15 residues. Per germline, CDR1 SGHAT and CDR2 FQNNGV. The CDR3 protein is CASSWKGGDYNEHFF. DNA for the CDR3: TGTGCCAGCAGCTGGAAGGGTGGTGATTACAATGAGCATTTCTTC.

This clonotype was seen only a few times. The chain links TRBV13 to TRBJ1-2; D gene unclear. The CDR3 runs to 14 residues. CDR1 and CDR2 (germline): PRHDT, FYEKMQ (reference sequence). V was cut by 1 base and J by 4 bases, with 10 bases left in between. The CDR3 sequence is CASSLVGSGYGYTF. Here the CDR3 DNA reads TGTGCCAGCAGCTTAGTGGGCTCCGGCTATGGCTACACCTTC.

Worth noting for this clonotype: A much bigger clone sits one base away, suggesting this may be a read error. The chain employs TRBV4-2 and TRBJ1-2; D uncertain. In germline, CDR1 is LGHNA, CDR2 YNFKEQ. This CDR3 comprises 14 residues. The CDR3 DNA reads as TGTACCAGCAGCCAAGAGAGAGCTAACTATGGCTACACCTTC. Residues: CTSSQERANYGYTF.

Points on this clonotype: The junction departs from the called germline gene at one end, perhaps through a read error. This CDR3 reads CVSSRLAGQLAKNIQYF. CDR3 sequence (DNA): TGTGTCAGCAGCCGACTAGCGGGACAACTAGCCAAAAACATTCAGTACTTC. V and J are TRBV11-2 and TRBJ2-4; 11 nucleotides line up with TRBD2. Germline-derived CDR1 and CDR2 are SGHAT and FQNNGV. The CDR3 is 17 residues long.

J is TRBJ2-7 and V is TRBV5-1; 8 bases line up with TRBD1. The germline V gene encodes CDR1 SGHRS and CDR2 YFSETQ. J gave up 0 bases and V 8 bases, and 16 bases lay outside the gene matches. CDR3 length: 17 amino acids. The DNA for the CDR3 is TGCGCCAGTAGCCTCCAGGGCAGGGGGCAGTTCTCCTACGAGCAGTACTTC. Amino acid sequence: CASSLQGRGQFSYEQYF.

The chain has TRBV7-9 and TRBJ2-5; D is perhaps TRBD1 (6 bases). The V and J ends lost 5 bases and 5 bases respectively, with 21 bases between them. Germline V lookup: CDR1 SEHNR, CDR2 FQNEAQ (reference sequence). This CDR3 is built from 16 residues. This CDR3 reads CASSPPPQGQAETQYF. The CDR3 DNA is TGTGCCAGCAGCCCGCCCCCCCAGGGGCAAGCGGAGACCCAGTACTTC. Combining the CDR3 with reference TRBV7-9 and TRBJ2-5 gives the whole variable domain DTGVSQNPRHKITKRGQNVTFRCDPISEHNRLYWYRQTLGQGPEFLTYFQNEAQLEKSRLLSDRFSAERPKGSFSTLEIQRTEQGDSAMYLCASSPPPQGQAETQYFGPGTRLLVL.

The chain couples TRBV12-3 or TRBV12-4 to TRBJ2-7; D call uncertain. CDR3 length: 11 amino acids. Trimming took off 6 bases at V and 5 bases at J, with 8 bases between the two ends. CDR3 sequence: CASRITNEQYF. CDR3 nucleotide sequence: TGTGCCAGCAGAATTACAAACGAGCAGTACTTC.

For this clonotype: A read error may explain this, as a much larger clone is one base away. The genes are TRBV4-1 and TRBJ2-2; D gene uncertain. Germline loops: CDR1 MGHRA, CDR2 YSYEKL. This CDR3 has 14 amino acids. This CDR3 reads CVSRLYGNTGELFF. CDR3 coding DNA: TGCGTCAGCAGGTTATACGGGAACACCGGGGAGCTGTTTTTT.

Comments on this clonotype: The germline gene is not matched at one end of the junction; a read error may be the cause. The rearrangement links TRBV18 to TRBJ1-1, with TRBD1 matching over 10 bases. CDR1 is KGHSH, CDR2 LQKENI, per germline. The CDR3 totals 14 residues. The CDR3 is CASSLGTGETETFF. The CDR3 DNA is TGTGCCAGCTCACTTGGGACAGGGGAGACTGAAACTTTCTTT.

With regard to this clonotype: A junction boundary mismatches the germline segment, possibly from a read error. The J gene is TRBJ2-3, the V gene TRBV11-2, with D perhaps matching TRBD2 (7 bases). CDR1 and CDR2 from the germline V gene are SGHAT and FQNNGV. The CDR3 consists of 17 residues. CDR3 in DNA: TGTGCCAGCTGCTTAGGGGGACTAACGTGCACGTCGGATACGCAGTATTTT. Translated, it gives CASCLGGLTCTSDTQYF.

The chain recombines TRBV11-2 with TRBJ2-7; TRBD2 matches at 12 bases. The DNA matches TRBJ2-1 better at its end, which makes the J call doubtful. This CDR3 comprises 15 residues. Germline loops: CDR1 SGHAT, CDR2 FQNNGV. The CDR3 bases are TGTGCCAGCAGCCAGACTAGCGGGAGTCTCTACGAGCAGTTCTTC. Translation: CASSQTSGSLYEQFF.

This clonotype came up a few times. The genes are TRBV7-8 and TRBJ2-7; TRBD1 might be the D (6 bases). V gave up 3 bases and J gave up 3 bases, with 12 bases separating them. This CDR3 region has 14 residues. CDR1 and CDR2 from the germline V gene are SGHVS and FQNEAQ. The CDR3 region has the DNA TGTGCCAGCAGCTTTAGGGACACCCTCTACGAGCAGTACTTC. Translated, it gives CASSFRDTLYEQYF.

The sample holds many counts of this clonotype. This rearrangement joins TRBV6-5 to TRBJ2-7; possible D gene TRBD1, 6 bases. This CDR3 has 14 amino acids. In germline, CDR1 is MNHEY, CDR2 SVGAGI. Trimming pared 6 bases from V and 2 bases from J, leaving 14 bases between. This CDR3 is CASSSGTRTYEQYF. The CDR3 bases are TGTGCCAGCAGCTCCGGGACAAGAACCTACGAGCAGTACTTC.

This clonotype was recorded a few times. DNA of the CDR3: TGTGCCAGCAGCACCCCGGGACAGGGGGCTCTGAATGAGCAGTTCTTC. Protein sequence: CASSTPGQGALNEQFF. This chain joins TRBV6-5 and TRBJ2-1; 12 positions match TRBD1. V trimming: 6 bases; J trimming: 7 bases; junction bases outside the gene matches: 10. Germline CDR1 reads MNHEY; CDR2 reads SVGAGI. The CDR3 loop spans 16 amino acids.

Notes on this clonotype: A read error is possible here, since a much larger clone lies one base away. The chain carries TRBV4-1 and TRBJ2-5; maybe TRBD1 (5 bases). Per germline, CDR1 MGHRA and CDR2 YSYEKL. The CDR3 is 15 residues long. The CDR3 here is CASRQEGRAQETQYF. In DNA form, the CDR3 reads TGCGCCAGCAGACAAGAAGGCAGGGCTCAAGAGACCCAGTACTTC.

This clonotype was counted once. The genes are TRBV5-1 and TRBJ2-5; D may be TRBD1 (6 bases). The CDR3 has 14 residues. Between the trimmed V and J ends, which lost 1 base and 4 bases, there was a span of 11 bases. Germline values: CDR1 SGHRS, CDR2 YFSETQ. The CDR3 DNA follows: TGCGCCAGCAGCTTGCCGGGCAGGGGAGAGACCCAGTACTTC. It is translated as CASSLPGRGETQYF.

The V gene is TRBV5-1, the J gene TRBJ1-1, with D maybe TRBD1 (5 bases). The germline V gene has CDR1 SGHRS and CDR2 YFSETQ. This CDR3 spans 13 amino acids. Trimming pared 7 bases from V and 0 bases from J, leaving 10 bases between. CDR3 sequence: CASGGEVNTEAFF. The DNA for the CDR3 is TGCGCCAGCGGAGGGGAGGTGAACACTGAAGCTTTCTTT.

Comment on this clonotype: Given a much more abundant clone one base away, this may be a read error. This sequence joins TRBV4-1 and TRBJ2-7; 9 bases are shared with TRBD2. Germline CDR1 MGHRA, CDR2 YSYEKL. This CDR3 has 12 amino acids. The CDR3 sequence is CANSHLAGDQYF. CDR3 coding DNA: TGCGCCAACAGCCACTTAGCGGGAGACCAGTACTTC.

In the case of this clonotype: One end of the junction does not line up with germline, which may come from a read error. The chain recombines TRBV5-4 with TRBJ1-2; 7 nucleotides agree with TRBD1. CDR3 length equals 14 residues. Germline assignment: CDR1 SGHNT and CDR2 YYREEE (reference sequence). As DNA, the CDR3 is TGTGCCAGCAGCCCCGGACAGGAGGACTATGGCTACGCCTTC. This sequence encodes CASSPGQEDYGYAF.

This clonotype was recorded at least ten times. The chain joins TRBV5-1 to TRBJ2-1, with TRBD2 matching 14 bases. The CDR3 is 16 amino acids. The germline CDR1 and CDR2 sequences are SGHRS and YFSETQ. J was trimmed by 7 bases and V by 4 bases; bases with no gene match: 7. CDR3: CASSAGGTSGRNEQFF. The CDR3 DNA is TGCGCCAGCAGCGCTGGGGGGACTAGCGGGAGAAATGAGCAGTTCTTC.

As regards this clonotype: This is likely a read error, given that the CDR3 carries no conserved phenylalanine or tryptophan at its end. The chain employs TRBV29-1 and TRBJ2-3; D is unclear. The length of the CDR3 is 12 residues. V lost 8 bases to trimming and J lost 5 bases, with 14 bases between them. The germline CDR1 and CDR2 sequences are SQVTM and ANQGSEA. The CDR3: CSLTERQDTQYI. The DNA of the CDR3 is TGCAGCCTCACGGAGAGACAAGATACGCAGTATATT.

This chain connects TRBV4-1 to TRBJ2-7, with a weak D call TRBD2 (6 bases). V was trimmed by 10 bases and J by 5 bases, leaving 21 bases between them. Germline V lookup: CDR1 MGHRA, CDR2 YSYEKL. The CDR3 is made up of 14 amino acids. CDR3 loop: CATSRDGSRDEQYF. The CDR3 DNA is TGCGCCACCAGTCGTGACGGGAGTAGAGACGAGCAGTACTTC.

For this clonotype: The junction does not match germline at one end; this may be a read error. V usage is TRBV5-1 and J usage is TRBJ2-1, with 8 positions matching TRBD1. The germline V gene encodes CDR1 SGHRS and CDR2 YFSETQ. The CDR3 loop spans 17 amino acids. The CDR3 DNA is TGCACCAGCAGCGCAAGGGACAGGTCGACTTCCTACAATGAGCAGTTCTTC. As protein: CTSSARDRSTSYNEQFF.

The table lists this clonotype with a count of one. The rearrangement links TRBV29-1 to TRBJ1-1; D is unresolved. This CDR3 has 13 amino acids. The germline V and J ends were trimmed by 7 bases and 5 bases, with 17 bases remaining between them. CDR1 and CDR2 (germline): SQVTM, ANQGSEA. CDR3 sequence reads: CSDGRGEATEAFF. The CDR3 DNA reads as TGCAGCGATGGGAGAGGAGAAGCTACTGAAGCTTTCTTT. Supplemented by reference TRBV29-1 and TRBJ1-1, the full variable domain reads SAVISQKPSRDICQRGTSLTIQCQVDSQVTMMFWYRQQPGQSLTLIATANQGSEATYESGFVIDKFPISRPNLTFSTLTVSNMSPEDSSIYLCSDGRGEATEAFFGQGTRLTVV.

With regard to this clonotype: A read error may explain this, as a much larger clone is one base away. J is TRBJ1-1 and V is TRBV12-3 or TRBV12-4; TRBD1 is a possible D gene (6 bases). The CDR3 extends over 14 amino acids. The V gene lost 3 bases and the J gene lost 3 bases, with 11 bases spanning the gap. CDR3 region: CASSFRGMYTEAFF. In DNA form, the CDR3 reads TGTGCCAGCAGTTTCAGGGGTATGTACACTGAAGCTTTCTTT.

This chain connects TRBV7-9 to TRBJ1-1; no reliable D call. Germline-derived CDR1 and CDR2 are SEHNR and FQNEAQ (reference sequence). CDR3 length: 13 amino acids. V dropped 1 base and J dropped 11 bases, with 14 bases sitting between them. This CDR3 reads CASSLGLEAGAFF. The CDR3 DNA follows: TGTGCCAGCAGCTTAGGCCTGGAGGCGGGGGCTTTCTTT.

For this clonotype: This may stem from a read error, because a much larger clone lies one nucleotide away. The gene calls are TRBV13 and TRBJ2-1, with a possible D match to TRBD2 (5 bases). In germline, CDR1 is PRHDT, CDR2 FYEKMQ (reference sequence). There are 16 residues in the CDR3. The CDR3 coding sequence is TGTACCAGCAGCCCCCAAGCGGACCTCTCCTACAATGAGCAGTTCTTC. Protein sequence: CTSSPQADLSYNEQFF. Variable domain in full (rest from reference TRBV13 and TRBJ2-1): AAGVIQSPRHLIKEKRETATLKCYPIPRHDTVYWYQQGPGQDPQFLISFYEKMQSDKGSIPDRFSAQQFSDYHSELNMSSLELGDSALYFCTSSPQADLSYNEQFFGPGTRLTVL.

Turning to this clonotype: A junction boundary mismatches the germline segment, possibly from a read error. V is TRBV11-2 and J is TRBJ2-7; possibly TRBD2 for D (7 bases). This CDR3 region has 15 residues. Germline CDR1 reads SGHAT; CDR2 reads FQNNGV. Here the CDR3 reads CACSLDPAGAYKQYF. The CDR3 nucleotides are TGTGCCTGCAGCTTAGACCCTGCGGGGGCCTACAAGCAGTACTTC.